These T cell receptor beta chains were read from a single sample in a study of blood T cell repertoires in COVID-19. Generated by immunoSEQ multiplex PCR, the TCRdb table keeps only in-frame clones and is missing some. This sample has about 410,000 clones, with around 90% found just once. Sequenced sample: PBMCs or T cells enriched from blood (not recorded which). Receptor source: a man younger than 35 who had recovered from COVID-19. CDR3s include the opening cysteine and the closing phenylalanine or tryptophan. D genes are given only for firm matches. Size values are once, few and many counts, or a class for expanded clones, and some rows have none.

CDR3nt: TGTGCCAGCGGTTCGGACAGCGTCTACGAGCAGTACTTC; CDR3aa: CASGSDSVYEQYF; v_gene: TRBV2; j_gene: TRBJ2-7; d_gene: .; abundance: .
CDR3nt: TGTGCCTGGAGTGTACTAGGGTCTAACTATGGCTACACCTTC; CDR3aa: CAWSVLGSNYGYTF; v_gene: TRBV30; j_gene: TRBJ1-2; d_gene: .; abundance: .
CDR3nt: TGCGCCAGCAGCTCGAGGGTGAGGGATGAAAAACTGTTTTTT; CDR3aa: CASSSRVRDEKLFF; v_gene: TRBV5-1; j_gene: TRBJ1-4; d_gene: .; abundance: once
CDR3nt: TGTGCCACCAGTGATTTAGAGGCGGAGACCCAGTACTTC; CDR3aa: CATSDLEAETQYF; v_gene: TRBV24-1; j_gene: TRBJ2-5; d_gene: .; abundance: .
CDR3nt: TGCGCCAGCAGCTCTGAACTGAACTCCTACGAGCAGTACTTC; CDR3aa: CASSSELNSYEQYF; v_gene: TRBV5-1; j_gene: TRBJ2-7; d_gene: .; abundance: many
CDR3nt: TGTGCCAGCCGAAAAGCGGGGCTTGCCTACGAGCAGTACTTC; CDR3aa: CASRKAGLAYEQYF; v_gene: TRBV6-5; j_gene: TRBJ2-7; d_gene: TRBD2; abundance: .
CDR3nt: TGTGCCAGCAGTTTAGAAAGACTGGGAGAATATGGCTACACCTTC; CDR3aa: CASSLERLGEYGYTF; v_gene: TRBV28; j_gene: TRBJ1-2; d_gene: .; abundance: .
CDR3nt: TGTGCCAGCAGTTTATCGACAGCAGGTGGGGAAAAACTGTTTTTT; CDR3aa: CASSLSTAGGEKLFF; v_gene: TRBV28; j_gene: TRBJ1-4; d_gene: .; abundance: .
CDR3nt: TGTGCCAGCAGCCAGCCGACTAGCGGGAGGGATGGTGAGCAGTTCTTC; CDR3aa: CASSQPTSGRDGEQFF; v_gene: TRBV5-4; j_gene: TRBJ2-1; d_gene: TRBD2; abundance: .
CDR3nt: TGTGCCAGCAGCGCGGGGTTTGCCTTCGGAAAACTGTTTTTT; CDR3aa: CASSAGFAFGKLFF; v_gene: TRBV9; j_gene: TRBJ1-4; d_gene: .; abundance: once
CDR3nt: TGTGCCATCAGTGATACGGGGGGCTCTGGAAACACCATATATTTT; CDR3aa: CAISDTGGSGNTIYF; v_gene: TRBV10-3; j_gene: TRBJ1-3; d_gene: .; abundance: .
CDR3nt: TGTGCCAGCGGCAGGGGTGAGAACACTGAAGCTTTCTTT; CDR3aa: CASGRGENTEAFF; v_gene: TRBV2; j_gene: TRBJ1-1; d_gene: .; abundance: once
CDR3nt: TGTGCCAGCAGTTTATCCGCGGGGGGCAATCAGCCCCAGCATTTT; CDR3aa: CASSLSAGGNQPQHF; v_gene: TRBV27; j_gene: TRBJ1-5; d_gene: .; abundance: .
CDR3nt: TGTGCCAGCAGCCAAGCGCAGGGGGCCGGTTCACCCCTCCACTTT; CDR3aa: CASSQAQGAGSPLHF; v_gene: TRBV4-2; j_gene: TRBJ1-6; d_gene: TRBD1; abundance: once
CDR3nt: TGTGCCAGCAGCTTAAGAGCGGGCACAGATACGCAGTATTTT; CDR3aa: CASSLRAGTDTQYF; v_gene: TRBV7-9; j_gene: TRBJ2-3; d_gene: .; abundance: .